This entry describes one TCR beta chain. Its antigen is not identified. Trimming removed 0 bases at V and 6 bases at J, with 7 bases between. The CDR3 loop spans 12 amino acids. The germline CDR1 and CDR2 sequences are SGHDT and YYEEEE. This entry comes from a study of radiotherapy plus CTLA-4 blockade in lung cancer. Study-wide context: In around 17% of patients, objective responses were seen; roughly 30% had disease control.

Assay: immunoSEQ multiplex PCR; the TCRdb copy retains only in-frame clones and omits some. The repertoire holds 40,000 to 50,000 clones, roughly 73% seen once, with roughly 3.5% in the top ten. Overall study findings and caveats: Among blood TCR repertoires after radiotherapy plus ipilimumab, tumor-derived clones expanded. With interferon-beta, early dynamics of blood T cell clones were reported to best predict response.

Focal radiation plus CTLA-4 blockade with ipilimumab was administered to patients who had chemo-refractory metastatic non-small-cell lung cancer. This specimen was peripheral blood, taken from a patient treated with radiotherapy plus ipilimumab. The chain couples TRBV5-6 to TRBJ2-7; D unresolved. The receptor comes from a human donor with non-small cell lung cancer who had a complete response to radiotherapy plus ipilimumab. This CDR3 is CASSLGAGEQYF. The CDR3 nucleotides are TGTGCCAGCAGCTTGGGGGCAGGCGAGCAGTACTTC.